This T cell receptor beta chain was identified in a study of T cells in Graves' hyperthyroidism and ophthalmopathy. Study observations and caveats: Within blood appeared most thyroid clonotypes that had expanded above 0.001.

CDR1 and CDR2 from the germline V gene are SNHLY and FYNNEI. Germline trimming cut 8 bases from V and 6 bases from J; bases unmatched to any gene: 5. The CDR3 has 13 amino acids. TCR beta CDR3 regions were amplified from RNA. TCR CDR3 underwent first-round RT-PCR with the HTBI primer set. One entry per CDR3 protein results from TCRdb running MiXCR on the multiplex PCR reads. The data show about 770,000 distinct CDR3 sequences, 15% to 20% seen once. About this clonotype: Antigen specificity is unknown.

The sequence was obtained from a woman aged 50 to 60 with Graves' hyperthyroidism that later progressed to Graves' ophthalmopathy. The sequenced sample consisted of blood. The J gene is TRBJ1-5, the V gene TRBV2; 9 bases fit TRBD1. The CDR3 region has the DNA TGTGCCAGCCTGGACAGGGGCGGTCAGCCCCAGCATTTT. The encoded protein is CASLDRGGQPQHF.